These 18 T cell receptor beta chains share one sample of origin, sequenced in a study of identical twins. TCRdb reprocessed the 5' RACE reads with MiXCR, giving one entry per CDR3 protein. The table lists 500,000 or so distinct CDR3 sequences, around 20% of them singletons, with about 0.93% in the top ten. A further study also used this sample, focusing on T cells expressing NK-cell markers.

The sequenced material came from CD4+ T cells sorted from blood. The source is a woman aged 18-29 years in good health.

The chain uses TRBV2 and TRBJ2-3, with 9 bases lining up with TRBD2. The CDR3 is made up of 13 amino acids. With 5 bases clipped from V and 5 bases from J, the junction kept 2 bases outside the gene matches. Germline V gives CDR1 SNHLY, CDR2 FYNNEI. CDR3 coding DNA: TGTGCCAGCAGTAAGACTAGCGGAGATACGCAGTATTTT. This sequence encodes CASSKTSGDTQYF.

This clonotype was observed a handful of times. This chain links TRBV7-2 with TRBJ2-4; 8 nucleotides agree with TRBD2. V gave up 5 bases and J gave up 13 bases; unmatched junction bases: 10. CDR3 size: 13 residues. Germline values: CDR1 SGHTA, CDR2 FQGNSA. The CDR3 DNA is TGTGCCAGCAGCGATCTAGCGGGTAGGGTCCAGTACTTC. It codes for CASSDLAGRVQYF.

The chain uses TRBV12-3 or TRBV12-4 and TRBJ2-7; a possible D gene is TRBD2 (5 bases). This CDR3 spans 15 amino acids. V was clipped by 3 bases and J by 6 bases, with 18 bases between them. This chain's CDR3 is CASSFGGSLSCEQYF. The CDR3, as DNA: TGTGCCAGCAGTTTTGGCGGGTCATTATCGTGCGAGCAGTACTTC.

This clonotype was picked up a small number of times. This sequence joins TRBV5-6 and TRBJ2-7; 7 bases line up with TRBD2. Germline CDR1 SGHDT, CDR2 YYEEEE. V lost 7 bases, J lost 1 base, and 11 bases stayed unmatched. The CDR3 totals 15 residues. The DNA for the CDR3 is TGTGCCAGCGGGCGACGGGCTAGCGGATCCTACGAGCAGTACTTC. It yields the protein CASGRRASGSYEQYF.

The chain uses TRBV5-6 and TRBJ2-7; TRBD1 matches 9 bases. The germline gives CDR1 SGHDT, CDR2 YYEEEE. The junction had 9 bases not matched to a gene; V was cut back by 0 bases and J by 2 bases. This CDR3 has 17 residues. The CDR3 sequence is CASSLEGQGFQTYEQYF. The CDR3 DNA follows: TGTGCCAGCAGCTTGGAGGGACAGGGCTTCCAAACCTACGAGCAGTACTTC.

V is TRBV7-2 and J is TRBJ2-3, with 13 bases identical to TRBD2. J gave up 6 bases and V 5 bases, and 5 bases lay outside the gene matches. The germline CDR1 and CDR2 sequences are SGHTA and FQGNSA. CDR3 size: 15 residues. The CDR3 nucleotides are TGTGCCAGCAGCGGGACTAGCGGGATAAGCGATACGCAGTATTTT. Its translation: CASSGTSGISDTQYF.

This clonotype was seen more than once but under ten times. The chain has TRBV20-1 and TRBJ2-7; 7 nucleotides line up with TRBD2. After removal of 7 bases from V and 4 bases from J, the junction contained 7 bases not matched to a gene. The CDR3 has 12 amino acids. Germline loops: CDR1 DFQATT, CDR2 SNEGSKA (reference sequence). CDR3 amino acids: CSVSGLNYEQYF. The CDR3 coding sequence is TGCAGTGTTTCGGGACTAAATTACGAGCAGTACTTC.

This clonotype was counted only a few times. The V gene is TRBV24-1, the J gene TRBJ1-1; weak D call: TRBD1 (5 bases). Deletions cut 5 bases from V and 1 base from J, with 10 bases between. Germline V CDR1 and CDR2: KGHDR, SFDVKD. The CDR3 loop spans 14 amino acids. The CDR3 nucleotides are TGTGCCACCAGTGCGCGGGGGGAGAACACTGAAGCTTTCTTT. This translates into CATSARGENTEAFF.

The genes are TRBV20-1 and TRBJ2-6; tentative D call: TRBD1 (5 bases). Germline CDR1 and CDR2: DFQATT and SNEGSKA (reference sequence). The CDR3 is 16 amino acids. Deletions cut 2 bases from V and 2 bases from J, with 13 bases between. In nucleotides, the CDR3 is TGCAGTGCTAGAAGGGGTTTACGCGCTGGGGCCAACGTCCTGACTTTC. It encodes CSARRGLRAGANVLTF.

V and J are TRBV12-3 or TRBV12-4 and TRBJ1-4; D is unresolved. The CDR3 is 12 residues long. V lost 3 bases, J lost 10 bases, and 9 bases lay in between. Written as DNA, the CDR3 is TGTGCCAGCAGTTTCGGGTCCGGAAAACTGTTTTTT. Translation gives CASSFGSGKLFF.

This clonotype was detected once. This chain joins TRBV20-1 and TRBJ2-3; perhaps TRBD1 as D (7 bases). V was cut by 4 bases and J by 0 bases, with 20 bases left in between. Germline CDR1 and CDR2: DFQATT and SNEGSKA (reference sequence). This CDR3 has 17 residues. CDR3 sequence (DNA): TGCAGTGCTACTATCTCAGGGGGAGGCTCTAGCACAGATACGCAGTATTTT. It encodes CSATISGGGSSTDTQYF.

The chain couples TRBV2 to TRBJ1-5, with D hard to call. V was clipped by 3 bases and J by 3 bases, with 9 bases between them. CDR3 size: 14 residues. Germline loops: CDR1 SNHLY, CDR2 FYNNEI. CDR3 nucleotides: TGTGCCAGCAGTGAGGGCAGGAACAATCAGCCCCAGCATTTT. Protein product: CASSEGRNNQPQHF.

The chain uses TRBV12-3 or TRBV12-4 and TRBJ1-6; weak D call: TRBD1 (5 bases). The length of the CDR3 is 13 residues. V shed 7 bases and J shed 7 bases, with 11 bases lying between them. CDR3 sequence: CASTLKGNSPLHF. CDR3 nucleotide sequence: TGTGCCAGCACCCTAAAGGGGAATTCACCCCTCCACTTT.

This clonotype was seen only a few times. The chain recombines TRBV5-1 with TRBJ1-1; D is unresolved. This CDR3 is built from 14 residues. Germline V gene sequence: CDR1 SGHRS, CDR2 YFSETQ. Between the trimmed V and J ends, which lost 0 bases and 5 bases, there was a span of 11 bases. The CDR3 nucleotides read TGCGCCAGCAGCTTGGTGGCGGGAAGTACTGAAGCTTTCTTT. Translated: CASSLVAGSTEAFF. Based on the CDR3 plus reference TRBV5-1 and TRBJ1-1, the full variable domain is KAGVTQTPRYLIKTRGQQVTLSCSPISGHRSVSWYQQTPGQGLQFLFEYFSETQRNKGNFPGRFSGRQFSNSRSEMNVSTLELGDSALYLCASSLVAGSTEAFFGQGTRLTVV.

The chain joins TRBV30 to TRBJ2-7; no clear D gene. Germline V CDR1 and CDR2: GTSNPN, SVGIG (reference sequence). V was shortened by 5 bases and J by 1 base, with 6 bases between the two germline ends. This CDR3 contains 11 residues. Here the CDR3 DNA reads TGTGCCTGGGCTAGATCCTACGAGCAGTACTTC. Protein: CAWARSYEQYF.

The rearrangement joins TRBV27 to TRBJ2-7, with D possibly matching TRBD1 (5 bases). V was clipped by 6 bases and J by 3 bases, with 18 bases between them. This CDR3 contains 15 residues. Looked up from germline, CDR1 is MNHEY and CDR2 is SMNVEV (reference sequence). The CDR3 DNA follows: TGTGCCAGCAGCGAATTCTCAAGGGGAAGCTACGAGCAGTACTTC. Its translation: CASSEFSRGSYEQYF.

The genes are TRBV20-1 and TRBJ2-3; maybe TRBD2 (7 bases). Between the trimmed V and J ends, which lost 6 bases and 0 bases, there was a span of 13 bases. Germline V lookup: CDR1 DFQATT, CDR2 SNEGSKA (reference sequence). The CDR3 extends over 14 amino acids. The CDR3 spells CSAKRGGSTDTQYF. CDR3 coding DNA: TGCAGTGCCAAAAGGGGGGGAAGCACAGATACGCAGTATTTT.

The CDR3 is CAVAGGNRETQYF. The CDR3 nucleotides are TGTGCCGTGGCGGGAGGGAATCGGGAGACCCAGTACTTC. The chain uses TRBV30 and TRBJ2-5; TRBD2 matches at 9 bases. CDR3 length: 13 amino acids. CDR1 is GTSNPN and CDR2 is SVGIG in the germline V gene (reference sequence). V lost 8 bases and J lost 5; bases outside the gene matches: 9.